This TCR beta chain emerged from a study of T cell responses to AZD1222 COVID-19 vaccine. Study-wide results and caveats: Females outnumbered males among donors, who were mostly white British; clonal diversity was possibly underestimated.

This table comes from immunoSEQ multiplex PCR, and its TCRdb copy is limited to in-frame clones, with some not included. The data hold 95,000 to 150,000 clones, with roughly nine tenths observed a single time. The count of this clone is one. Its antigen is as yet unknown. The sequence came from an adult in good health. This sample comprised peripheral blood, obtained on day 0 of AZD1222 vaccination.

The CDR3 loop is CAIADQTRGNEQFF. The DNA for the CDR3 is TGTGCCATCGCAGACCAGACGCGGGGGAATGAGCAGTTCTTC. The chain joins TRBV10-3 to TRBJ2-1, with TRBD2 identical over 7 bases. The CDR3 runs to 14 residues. The V gene end was trimmed by 8 bases and the J gene end by 7 bases; junction bases not matched to a gene: 11. The germline V gene encodes CDR1 ENHRY and CDR2 SYGVKD.